This T cell receptor (beta chain) came from a study of regulatory T cells in long-lasting Graves disease. Overall study results and limits: The persistent group shared around 2,700 public clonotypes, more than the approximately 970 shared by new patients.

Indicated time point: persistent/refractory GD, antithyroid drugs over 5 years with positive TRAb. Construction of the TCR library relied on RNA isolated from PBMCs. In Xi'an, China, an endocrinology department was the source of patients. The table lists this clonotype with a few counts. Its antigen is undetermined. Library construction for TCR beta used iRepertoire HTBI primers and Arm-PCR of CDR3 regions. TCRdb processed the multiplex PCR reads anew with MiXCR; each CDR3 protein has one entry. This sample yields roughly 450,000 distinct CDR3 sequences, of which around 21% are seen a single time; 6.5% to 8% belongs to the top ten. The specimen was peripheral blood mononuclear cells (PBMCs), collected when the disease was refractory, from a patient treated with antithyroid drugs. This TCR derives from a female donor with Graves disease.

CDR3 protein: CASSQENGRGWTQYF. The CDR3 DNA reads as TGCGCCAGCAGCCAGGAAAACGGACGTGGGTGGACCCAGTACTTC. The genes are TRBV4-1 and TRBJ2-5; D is uncertain. The germline gives CDR1 MGHRA, CDR2 YSYEKL. The length of the CDR3 is 15 residues. V was trimmed by 3 bases and J by 7 bases, leaving 18 bases between them.